Following are 29 T cell receptor beta chains from one sample sequenced in a study of OX40 agonist ivuxolimab in advanced cancers. The data were produced by immunoSEQ multiplex PCR, yet TCRdb's version contains in-frame clones alone and is incomplete. In the table there are 55,000 to 75,000 clones, roughly four fifths of which are singletons. The specimen was CD4+ or CD8+ T cells sorted from blood, collected in a trial of the OX40 agonist ivuxolimab. These receptors were taken from an adult with an advanced solid tumor such as melanoma, head and neck, liver or kidney cancer.

This rearrangement joins TRBV27 to TRBJ1-4; 7 bases agree with TRBD1. Looked up from germline, CDR1 is MNHEY and CDR2 is SMNVEV (reference sequence). With 6 bases clipped from V and 8 bases from J, the junction kept 3 bases outside the gene matches. The CDR3 runs 12 residues. CDR3 nucleotide sequence: TGTGCCAGCAGGGCAGGGGGAGAAAAACTGTTTTTT. It specifies CASRAGGEKLFF.

The CDR3 reads CASSPQHPGLADNYEQYF. CDR3 coding DNA: TGTGCCAGCAGCCCACAACATCCGGGACTAGCGGATAACTACGAGCAGTACTTC. The rearrangement uses TRBV9 and TRBJ2-7; 11 bases match TRBD2. V shed 4 bases and J 3 bases; nucleotides not matched to a gene: 15. CDR3 size: 18 residues. Germline CDR1 is SGDLS and CDR2 is YYNGEE.

This rearrangement joins TRBV6-6 to TRBJ2-7, with D uncertain. Germline CDR1 and CDR2: MNHNY and SVGAGI (reference sequence). Trimming removed 2 bases from V and 3 bases from J, with 5 bases in between. The CDR3 runs 12 residues. CDR3 in DNA: TGTGCCAGCAGTTACCCTTTCTACGAGCAGTACTTC. This translates into CASSYPFYEQYF.

The chain carries TRBV27 and TRBJ2-2, with D unresolved. The CDR3 extends over 13 amino acids. The V end lost 3 bases, the J end lost 5 bases, and 7 bases lay between the germline ends. Germline CDR1 is MNHEY and CDR2 is SMNVEV (reference sequence). The CDR3 DNA is TGTGCCAGCAGTTTCCAGAGTACCGGGGAGCTGTTTTTT. It specifies CASSFQSTGELFF.

As concerns this clone: At one of its ends the junction is not consistent with the germline gene, which may arise from a read error. The V and J genes are TRBV5-6 and TRBJ2-3; D is uncertain. The CDR3 spans 12 residues. CDR1 is SGHDT and CDR2 is YYEEEE in the germline V gene. The CDR3 is CASSLAADTQCF. CDR3 sequence (DNA): TGTGCCAGCAGCTTGGCCGCAGATACGCAGTGTTTT.

The chain links TRBV19 to TRBJ2-2, with a tentative D call TRBD1 (7 bases). CDR1 is LNHDA and CDR2 is SQIVND in the germline V gene (reference sequence). The V and J ends lost 6 bases and 1 base respectively, with 12 bases between them. The CDR3 runs to 15 residues. CDR3 DNA sequence: TGTGCCAGTAGGCGGGGACAGAGGAACACCGGGGAGCTGTTTTTT. As protein: CASRRGQRNTGELFF.

This chain links TRBV18 with TRBJ2-5; D is unresolved. Trimming took off 2 bases at V and 5 bases at J, with 9 bases between the two ends. CDR3 length equals 13 residues. CDR1 KGHSH and CDR2 LQKENI come from the germline V gene. The CDR3 sequence: CASSPGLRETQYF. DNA of the CDR3: TGTGCCAGCTCACCAGGTCTACGTGAGACCCAGTACTTC.

The chain is built from TRBV7-9 and TRBJ2-3, with D unresolved. Germline V CDR1 and CDR2: SEHNR, FQNEAQ (reference sequence). This CDR3 is 12 amino acids long. V was clipped by 6 bases and J by 2 bases, with 6 bases between them. As DNA, the CDR3 is TGTGCCAGCAGACTAAACACAGATACGCAGTATTTT. Encoded protein: CASRLNTDTQYF.

The rearrangement links TRBV28 to TRBJ1-1, with 8 bases fitting TRBD1. After removal of 11 bases from V and 4 bases from J, the junction contained 9 bases not matched to a gene. The germline CDR1 and CDR2 sequences are MDHEN and SYDVKM. The CDR3 runs 13 residues. CDR3 bases: TGTGCCTCATCAGGGGGCAGGGGCACTGAAGCTTTCTTT. As protein: CASSGGRGTEAFF.

This chain uses TRBV7-9 with TRBJ2-3; 7 positions match TRBD2. This CDR3 is built from 18 residues. The V segment lost 5 bases and the J segment 2 bases; nucleotides outside the gene matches: 16. Germline loops: CDR1 SEHNR, CDR2 FQNEAQ (reference sequence). DNA of the CDR3: TGTGCCAGCAGCGAAACCCGACTCAAGCGGGAATACACAGATACGCAGTATTTT. This sequence encodes CASSETRLKREYTDTQYF.

V is TRBV5-1 and J is TRBJ1-1, with TRBD1 identical over 7 bases. Per germline, CDR1 SGHRS and CDR2 YFSETQ. V gave up 4 bases and J gave up 5 bases; unmatched junction bases: 11. The CDR3 length is 15 residues. This CDR3 is CASSGNRGRGTEAFF. The CDR3 coding sequence is TGCGCCAGCAGCGGTAACAGGGGTAGAGGAACTGAAGCTTTCTTT.

The V call is TRBV7-6, the J call TRBJ2-5; TRBD1 matches 9 bases. Per germline, CDR1 SGHVS and CDR2 FNYEAQ. V was clipped by 7 bases and J by 5 bases; unmatched bases: 8. The CDR3 spans 14 residues. CDR3 in DNA: TGTGCCAGCACTCGGACAGGGGAGGTTGAGACCCAGTACTTC. It is translated as CASTRTGEVETQYF.

The chain links TRBV30 to TRBJ1-2; TRBD1 matches 9 bases. From germline, CDR1 is GTSNPN and CDR2 SVGIG (reference sequence). V trimming: 4 bases; J trimming: 2 bases; junction bases outside the gene matches: 8. This CDR3 is built from 15 residues. CDR3 sequence: CAWNLPGTGNYGYTF. CDR3 sequence (DNA): TGTGCCTGGAACCTCCCCGGGACAGGGAACTATGGCTACACCTTC. Filled out from reference TRBV30 and TRBJ1-2, the complete variable domain reads SQTIHQWPATLVQPVGSPLSLECTVEGTSNPNLYWYRQAAGRGLQLLFYSVGIGQISSEVPQNLSASRPQDRQFILSSKKLLLSDSGFYLCAWNLPGTGNYGYTFGSGTRLTVV.

This chain links TRBV10-3 with TRBJ2-7, with D perhaps given as TRBD1 or TRBD2 (6 bases each). The CDR3 covers 16 residues. Trimming pared 3 bases from V and 6 bases from J, leaving 21 bases between. Germline V gene data show CDR1 as ENHRY and CDR2 as SYGVKD. Here the CDR3 reads CAISDAGAGKRSEQYF. The CDR3 DNA is TGTGCCATCAGTGACGCAGGGGCGGGGAAGAGGAGCGAGCAGTACTTC.

The chain has TRBV5-8 and TRBJ2-1; possibly TRBD1 for D (6 bases). V lost 3 bases and J lost 0, with 13 bases in between. The CDR3 contains 16 residues. Per the germline V gene, CDR1 is SGHTS and CDR2 is YDEGEE. The CDR3 coding sequence is TGTGCCAGCAGCTCCGGGACATCGAGCTCCTACAATGAGCAGTTCTTC. Its translation is CASSSGTSSSYNEQFF. Variable domain in full (rest from reference TRBV5-8 and TRBJ2-1): EAGVTQSPTHLIKTRGQQATLRCSPISGHTSVYWYQQALGLGLQFLLWYDEGEERNRGNFPPRFSGRQFPNYSSELNVNALELEDSALYLCASSSGTSSSYNEQFFGPGTRLTVL.

The chain recombines TRBV29-1 with TRBJ2-7, with D tentatively TRBD1 (6 bases). In germline, CDR1 is SQVTM, CDR2 ANQGSEA. Between the trimmed V and J ends, which lost 6 bases and 6 bases, there was a span of 15 bases. This CDR3 spans 12 amino acids. CDR3 bases: TGCAGCGTCCGGGACACCCCCAGCGAGCAGTACTTC. Translating it yields CSVRDTPSEQYF.

The chain is built from TRBV29-1 and TRBJ2-5; D is possibly TRBD2 (5 bases). This CDR3 is 15 amino acids long. Germline CDR1 is SQVTM and CDR2 is ANQGSEA. The V end lost 6 bases, the J end lost 0 bases, and 17 bases lay between the germline ends. Here the CDR3 DNA reads TGCAGCGTGGGGATCGTGGGCGGGCACCAAGAGACCCAGTACTTC. Translated, it gives CSVGIVGGHQETQYF. The whole variable domain, filled in from reference TRBV29-1 and TRBJ2-5, reads SAVISQKPSRDICQRGTSLTIQCQVDSQVTMMFWYRQQPGQSLTLIATANQGSEATYESGFVIDKFPISRPNLTFSTLTVSNMSPEDSSIYLCSVGIVGGHQETQYFGPGTRLLVL.

This clone was observed a few times. The chain links TRBV7-8 to TRBJ2-7; D is perhaps TRBD1 (6 bases). With 3 bases removed from V and 3 bases from J, the gap between germline ends came to 9 bases. The CDR3 sequence is 13 residues long. The germline V gene has CDR1 SGHVS and CDR2 FQNEAQ. In nucleotides, the CDR3 is TGTGCCAGCAGCTTCAACAGGGTCTACGAGCAGTACTTC. Translation gives CASSFNRVYEQYF.

The chain is built from TRBV27 and TRBJ2-7, with a tentative D call TRBD2 (5 bases). Germline V gene lookup returns CDR1 MNHEY and CDR2 SMNVEV (reference sequence). CDR3 length equals 14 residues. Between the trimmed V and J ends, which lost 6 bases and 1 base, there was a span of 13 bases. The CDR3 loop is CASRAEGWSYEQYF. For the CDR3, the DNA is TGTGCCAGCAGAGCGGAAGGGTGGTCCTACGAGCAGTACTTC.

The J gene is TRBJ1-1, the V gene TRBV5-1, with D maybe TRBD1 (6 bases). This CDR3 spans 16 amino acids. V dropped 1 base and J dropped 5 bases, with 18 bases sitting between them. Germline V gene sequence: CDR1 SGHRS, CDR2 YFSETQ. This CDR3 reads CASSLIGGAGETEAFF. The CDR3 DNA sequence: TGCGCCAGCAGCTTGATTGGGGGCGCGGGAGAGACTGAAGCTTTCTTT.

Concerning this clone: A read error may explain this, as a much larger clone is one base away. The same CDR3 also results from other DNA sequences found in this sample. The genes are TRBV2 and TRBJ2-3, with TRBD2 identical over 9 bases. CDR1 and CDR2 from the germline V gene are SNHLY and FYNNEI. The CDR3 has 17 amino acids. The CDR3 here is CASSERLAGTFTDTQYF. CDR3 nucleotides: TGTGCCAGCAGTGAGAGGCTAGCGGGGACATTCACAGATACGCAATATTTT.

The rearrangement links TRBV25-1 to TRBJ2-1; 7 bases match TRBD1. J lost 2 bases, V lost 4 bases, and 5 bases had no gene match. This CDR3 has 15 amino acids. Germline assignment: CDR1 MGHDK and CDR2 SYGVNS. Written as DNA, the CDR3 is TGTGCCAGCAGTGCAAGACAGGGCGCCTACAATGAGCAGTTCTTC. Protein product: CASSARQGAYNEQFF.

The chain recombines TRBV4-3 with TRBJ1-4, with a weak D call TRBD1 (6 bases). The CDR3 runs 15 residues. Trimming shortened V by 1 base and J by 4 bases, and 10 bases separated the two germline ends. Per the germline V gene, CDR1 is LGHNA and CDR2 is YSLEER. The CDR3 DNA follows: TGCGCCAGCAGCCAAGGAGGGACAAGTAATGAAAAACTGTTTTTT. It yields the protein CASSQGGTSNEKLFF.

The chain joins TRBV21-1 to TRBJ2-7; the table's D call of TRBD2 was not tested on the DNA. TRBV21-1 is marked as a pseudogene. This CDR3 is 12 amino acids long. The CDR3: CARGEGSYEQYF. CDR3 coding DNA: TGTGCCAGGGGGGAGGGCTCCTACGAGCAGTACTTC.

This clone has a handful of counts. The chain joins TRBV30 to TRBJ1-1; D is uncertain. Looked up from germline, CDR1 is GTSNPN and CDR2 is SVGIG (reference sequence). Trimming cost V 3 bases and J 1 base, with 12 bases left between them. The CDR3 totals 14 residues. The CDR3 sequence: CAWSPGLRNTEAFF. CDR3 sequence (DNA): TGTGCCTGGAGCCCCGGCCTACGGAACACTGAAGCTTTCTTT.

The rearrangement uses TRBV2 and TRBJ2-7; the D is unclear. The CDR3 contains 13 residues. V was cut by 4 bases and J by 5 bases, with 12 bases left in between. Germline V gene sequence: CDR1 SNHLY, CDR2 FYNNEI. CDR3: CASSVYDRNEQYF. CDR3 sequence (DNA): TGTGCCAGCAGTGTATACGATAGGAACGAGCAGTACTTC.

This chain uses TRBV6-5 with TRBJ2-7; either TRBD1 or TRBD2 may supply D (5 bases each). V was cut by 4 bases and J by 5 bases, with 12 bases left in between. The CDR3 extends over 13 amino acids. Germline V gene lookup returns CDR1 MNHEY and CDR2 SVGAGI. Here the CDR3 DNA reads TGTGCCAGCAGTTTGGGGGTGTCGGACGAGCAGTACTTC. Its translation is CASSLGVSDEQYF.

The V and J genes are TRBV7-9 and TRBJ1-3; D perhaps matches TRBD1 (6 bases). V lost 4 bases and J 0 bases, leaving 7 bases between the germline ends. This CDR3 is built from 14 residues. Germline loops: CDR1 SEHNR, CDR2 FQNEAQ (reference sequence). CDR3 DNA: TGTGCCAGCAGCTCGGGACACTCTGGAAACACCATATATTTT. As protein: CASSSGHSGNTIYF.

The CDR3 DNA reads as TGCGCCAGCAGCCAGGACATGGCGGGGGGGCCCACAGATACGCAGTATTTT. Translated: CASSQDMAGGPTDTQYF. The chain joins TRBV4-3 to TRBJ2-3, with 9 bases fitting TRBD2. The CDR3 is 17 amino acids. Germline V gene lookup returns CDR1 LGHNA and CDR2 YSLEER. V gave up 3 bases and J gave up 2 bases; unmatched junction bases: 9.